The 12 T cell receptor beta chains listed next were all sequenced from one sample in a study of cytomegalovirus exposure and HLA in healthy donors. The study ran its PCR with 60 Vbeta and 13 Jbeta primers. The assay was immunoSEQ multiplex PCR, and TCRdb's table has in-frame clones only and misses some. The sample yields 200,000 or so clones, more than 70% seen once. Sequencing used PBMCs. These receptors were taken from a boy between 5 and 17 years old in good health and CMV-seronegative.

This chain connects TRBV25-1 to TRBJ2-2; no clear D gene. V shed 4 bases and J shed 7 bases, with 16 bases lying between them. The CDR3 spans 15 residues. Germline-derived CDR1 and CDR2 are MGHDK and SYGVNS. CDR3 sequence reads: CASSGIGLPNGELFF. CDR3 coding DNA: TGTGCCAGCAGTGGAATCGGGTTGCCGAACGGGGAGCTGTTTTTT.

The CDR3 region is CASSLSPGFNTEAFF. In DNA, the CDR3 is TGTGCCAGCAGTTTATCGCCAGGGTTCAACACTGAAGCTTTCTTT. This chain uses TRBV27 with TRBJ1-1, with a tentative D call TRBD1 (5 bases). From germline, CDR1 is MNHEY and CDR2 SMNVEV (reference sequence). The V end was cut by 0 bases, the J end by 2 bases, with 10 bases between. This CDR3 comprises 15 residues.

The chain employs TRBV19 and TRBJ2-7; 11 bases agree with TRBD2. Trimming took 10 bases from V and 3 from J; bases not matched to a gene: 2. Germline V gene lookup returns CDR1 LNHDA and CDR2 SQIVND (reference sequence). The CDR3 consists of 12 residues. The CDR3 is CATTSGSYEQYF. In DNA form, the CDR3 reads TGTGCCACTACTAGCGGGAGCTACGAGCAGTACTTC. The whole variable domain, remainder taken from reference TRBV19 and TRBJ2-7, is DGGITQSPKYLFRKEGQNVTLSCEQNLNHDAMYWYRQDPGQGLRLIYYSQIVNDFQKGDIAEGYSVSREKKESFPLTVTSAQKNPTAFYLCATTSGSYEQYFGPGTRLTVT.

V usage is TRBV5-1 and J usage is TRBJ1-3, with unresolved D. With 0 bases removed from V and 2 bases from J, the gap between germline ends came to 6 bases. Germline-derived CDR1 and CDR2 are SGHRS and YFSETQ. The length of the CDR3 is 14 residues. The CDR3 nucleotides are TGCGCCAGCAGCTTGGAGTCGGCTGGAAACACCATATATTTT. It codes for CASSLESAGNTIYF.

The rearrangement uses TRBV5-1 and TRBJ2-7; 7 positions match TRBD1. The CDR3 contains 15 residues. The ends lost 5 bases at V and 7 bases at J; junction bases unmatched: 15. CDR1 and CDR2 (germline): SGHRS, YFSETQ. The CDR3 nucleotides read TGCGCCAGCAGTAGGGACAGATCGTCTCCCTTTGAGCAGTACTTC. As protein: CASSRDRSSPFEQYF.

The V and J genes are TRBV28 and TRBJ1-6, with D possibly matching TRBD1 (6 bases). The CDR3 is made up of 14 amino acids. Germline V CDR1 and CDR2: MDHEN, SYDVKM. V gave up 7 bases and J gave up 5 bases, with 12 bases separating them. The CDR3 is CASTQGPDNSPLHF. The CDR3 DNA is TGTGCCAGCACCCAGGGGCCGGATAATTCACCCCTCCACTTT.

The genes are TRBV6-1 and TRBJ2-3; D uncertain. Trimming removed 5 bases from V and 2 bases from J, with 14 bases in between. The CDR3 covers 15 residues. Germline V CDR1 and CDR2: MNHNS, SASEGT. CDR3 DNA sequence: TGTGCCAGCAGTCTCCAGGTTTTATTCACAGATACGCAGTATTTT. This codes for CASSLQVLFTDTQYF.

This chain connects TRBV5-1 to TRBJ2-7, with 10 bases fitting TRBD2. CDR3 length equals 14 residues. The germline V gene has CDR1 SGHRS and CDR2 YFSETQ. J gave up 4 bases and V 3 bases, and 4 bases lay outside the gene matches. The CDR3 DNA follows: TGCGCCAGCAGCTGGACTAGCGGAGCTTACGAGCAGTACTTC. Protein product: CASSWTSGAYEQYF.

DNA for the CDR3: TGTGCCAGCAGTTATCGAACACCCCAAGAAGCTTTCTTT. Amino acid sequence: CASSYRTPQEAFF. The chain uses TRBV6-6 and TRBJ1-1; D is undetermined. V was shortened by 3 bases and J by 8 bases, with 13 bases between the two germline ends. This CDR3 is built from 13 residues. Germline CDR1 and CDR2: MNHNY and SVGAGI (reference sequence).

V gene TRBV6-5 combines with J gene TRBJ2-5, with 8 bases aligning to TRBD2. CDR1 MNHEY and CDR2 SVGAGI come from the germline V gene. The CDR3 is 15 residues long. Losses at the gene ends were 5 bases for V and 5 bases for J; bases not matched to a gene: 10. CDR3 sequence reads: CASSPRTSLGETQYF. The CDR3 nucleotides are TGTGCCAGCAGTCCACGGACTAGCTTGGGTGAGACCCAGTACTTC.

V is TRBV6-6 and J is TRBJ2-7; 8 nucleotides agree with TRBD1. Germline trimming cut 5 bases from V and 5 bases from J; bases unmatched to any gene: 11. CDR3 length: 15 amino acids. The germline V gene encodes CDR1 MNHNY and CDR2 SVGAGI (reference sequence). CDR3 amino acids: CASSPGTGIADEQYF. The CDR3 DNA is TGTGCCAGCAGTCCCGGGACAGGCATAGCTGACGAGCAGTACTTC.

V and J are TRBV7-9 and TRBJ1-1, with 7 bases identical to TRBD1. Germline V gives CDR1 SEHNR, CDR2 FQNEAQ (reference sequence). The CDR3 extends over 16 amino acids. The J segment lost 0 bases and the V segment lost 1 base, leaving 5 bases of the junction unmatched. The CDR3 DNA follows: TGTGCCAGCAGCTTAGGTGGCGGGACAGTGAACACTGAAGCTTTCTTT. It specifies CASSLGGGTVNTEAFF.